Following are 23 T cell receptor beta chains from one sample sequenced in a study of T-cell memory formation after mild COVID-19 (dated by TCRdb to about 2021). The library was built by means of 5' RACE. TCRdb lists the instrument as Illumina NovaSeq 6000. TCRdb reanalyzed the raw reads on its own, using fastp at Q25 for trimming and MiXCR for clone calling, and kept in-frame beta chains. Under each unique CDR3 protein, matching rows form one entry showing the most common genes and DNA. This sample lists 200,000 to 250,000 distinct CDR3 sequences; over 9.5% were detected once. The ten largest clones capture roughly 4% of the sample. The sample taken for sequencing was PBMCs or a T cell subset sorted from them (not recorded which). These receptors were taken from a man aged 18 to 29 who had mild COVID-19 (a few samples of this study predate the infection). The sample titles of this study are shuffled in the database, so cell type and time point are left out; the donor was told from shared clones.

This clonotype was found a few times. The chain employs TRBV29-1 and TRBJ1-2, with a possible D match to TRBD1 (6 bases). Trimming left V 0 bases short and J 8 bases short, with 13 bases between. Germline CDR1 and CDR2: SQVTM and ANQGSEA. The CDR3 length is 13 residues. CDR3 sequence: CSVEDLTRGGYTF. The CDR3 DNA sequence: TGCAGCGTTGAAGATCTGACCAGGGGCGGCTACACCTTC.

V gene TRBV5-1 combines with J gene TRBJ2-6; D gene uncertain. This CDR3 has 17 amino acids. The V end lost 3 bases, the J end lost 0 bases, and 13 bases lay between the germline ends. The germline gives CDR1 SGHRS, CDR2 YFSETQ. DNA for the CDR3: TGCGCCAGCAGCTCCTCCGGGCATGACTCTGGGGCCAACGTCCTGACTTTC. Its translation: CASSSSGHDSGANVLTF.

The V gene is TRBV4-1, the J gene TRBJ2-1, with 9 nucleotides matching TRBD2. The CDR3 has 17 residues. Per germline, CDR1 MGHRA and CDR2 YSYEKL. J gave up 4 bases and V 4 bases, and 11 bases lay outside the gene matches. This chain's CDR3 is CASSRLGGGANYNEQFF. The CDR3 region has the DNA TGCGCCAGCAGCCGACTTGGCGGGGGGGCGAATTACAATGAGCAGTTCTTC.

This clonotype showed up just a few times. This sequence joins TRBV7-2 and TRBJ2-3; perhaps TRBD2 as D (6 bases). Deletions cut 0 bases from V and 7 bases from J, with 17 bases between. The CDR3 totals 16 residues. From germline, CDR1 is SGHTA and CDR2 FQGNSA. CDR3 sequence (DNA): TGTGCCAGCAGCTTAGCATGGGCTAGCGTCGTCAATACGCAGTATTTT. It is translated as CASSLAWASVVNTQYF. Together with reference TRBV7-2 and TRBJ2-3, the CDR3 gives the full variable domain: GAGVSQSPSNKVTEKGKDVELRCDPISGHTALYWYRQSLGQGLEFLIYFQGNSAPDKSGLPSDRFSAERTGGSVSTLTIQRTQQEDSAVYLCASSLAWASVVNTQYFGPGTRLTVL.

The V call is TRBV3-1, the J call TRBJ1-6; D not resolved. The CDR3 totals 19 residues. The germline CDR1 and CDR2 sequences are LGHDT and YNNKEL (reference sequence). Deletions cut 3 bases from V and 0 bases from J, with 18 bases between. Here the CDR3 DNA reads TGTGCCAGCAGCCACCTAAAGACCGCTACTAGCTCCTATAATTCACCCCTCCACTTT. Its protein is CASSHLKTATSSYNSPLHF.

This clonotype was seen ten or more times. The chain uses TRBV7-2 and TRBJ1-6; D gene uncertain. CDR1 is SGHTA and CDR2 is FQGNSA in the germline V gene. CDR3 length: 15 residues. V lost 5 bases to trimming and J lost 6 bases, with 14 bases between them. The CDR3 sequence is CASSLLAEPNSPLHF. The CDR3 DNA is TGTGCCAGCAGCCTTCTGGCAGAACCTAATTCACCCCTCCACTTT. Looking up the rest from reference TRBV7-2 and TRBJ1-6 gives the full variable domain: GAGVSQSPSNKVTEKGKDVELRCDPISGHTALYWYRQSLGQGLEFLIYFQGNSAPDKSGLPSDRFSAERTGGSVSTLTIQRTQQEDSAVYLCASSLLAEPNSPLHFGNGTRLTVT.

In its sample, this clonotype was seen a few times. J is TRBJ1-1 and V is TRBV29-1; TRBD1 might be the D (6 bases). The CDR3 is 14 residues long. V lost 1 base and J 5 bases, leaving 14 bases between the germline ends. CDR1 and CDR2 from the germline V gene are SQVTM and ANQGSEA. Here the CDR3 DNA reads TGCAGCGTTGAAGCCACAGGGCAAGGAACTGAAGCTTTCTTT. It yields the protein CSVEATGQGTEAFF. The complete variable domain, with remaining parts taken from reference TRBV29-1 and TRBJ1-1, reads SAVISQKPSRDICQRGTSLTIQCQVDSQVTMMFWYRQQPGQSLTLIATANQGSEATYESGFVIDKFPISRPNLTFSTLTVSNMSPEDSSIYLCSVEATGQGTEAFFGQGTRLTVV.

This chain connects TRBV4-1 to TRBJ1-1; maybe TRBD1 (6 bases). V gave up 4 bases and J gave up 4 bases, with 10 bases separating them. Germline values: CDR1 MGHRA, CDR2 YSYEKL. CDR3 length equals 13 residues. The CDR3, as DNA: TGCGCCAGCAGCCTTCACAGGGTCACTGAAGCTTTCTTT. This gives the protein CASSLHRVTEAFF.

The chain recombines TRBV18 with TRBJ1-1; 10 nucleotides agree with TRBD1. CDR3 length: 16 residues. V dropped 0 bases and J dropped 5; count of bases not matched to a gene: 6. CDR1 KGHSH and CDR2 LQKENI come from the germline V gene. The CDR3 nucleotides read TGTGCCAGCTCACCACCGACAGGGGGCGGCGGGACTGAAGCTTTCTTT. Protein sequence: CASSPPTGGGGTEAFF.

This clonotype was picked up many times. The J gene is TRBJ2-4, the V gene TRBV7-2; D may match TRBD1 or TRBD2 (5 bases each). CDR1 is SGHTA, CDR2 FQGNSA, per germline. Trimming took 3 bases from V and 8 from J, leaving 14 bases between them. The CDR3 consists of 14 residues. In DNA form, the CDR3 reads TGTGCCAGCAGCTTCCGGGACCGAGCAGACATTCAGTACTTC. Protein: CASSFRDRADIQYF.

This clonotype has more than one count but fewer than ten. The chain has TRBV29-1 and TRBJ2-7; no firm D call. This CDR3 region has 10 residues. Trimming took 4 bases from V and 6 from J, leaving 7 bases between them. Germline assignment: CDR1 SQVTM and CDR2 ANQGSEA. In DNA form, the CDR3 reads TGCAGCGTTGGGGAAGGCGAGCAGTACTTC. Translated: CSVGEGEQYF.

This clonotype was detected only a few times. This rearrangement joins TRBV7-6 to TRBJ2-1, with a possible D match to TRBD2 (6 bases). With 1 base removed from V and 8 bases from J, the gap between germline ends came to 15 bases. This CDR3 is 15 amino acids long. Per germline, CDR1 SGHVS and CDR2 FNYEAQ. CDR3 region: CASSLVAAASHEQFF. The CDR3 DNA reads TGTGCCAGCAGCTTAGTAGCGGCGGCTAGTCATGAGCAGTTCTTC.

This clonotype appeared a few times. The chain recombines TRBV7-3 with TRBJ1-1; D possibly corresponds to TRBD1 (5 bases). This CDR3 spans 15 amino acids. From germline, CDR1 is SGHTA and CDR2 FQGTGA. Trimming shortened V by 6 bases and J by 0 bases, and 14 bases separated the two germline ends. As DNA, the CDR3 is TGTGCCAGCAGTGGTGGTGCAGGGATGAACACTGAAGCTTTCTTT. It specifies CASSGGAGMNTEAFF.

This clonotype was detected ten times or more. This chain connects TRBV6-5 to TRBJ2-3; 8 bases match TRBD2. Trimming cost V 11 bases and J 2 bases; bases outside gene matches: 6. The CDR3 extends over 13 amino acids. Looked up from germline, CDR1 is MNHEY and CDR2 is SVGAGI. The CDR3 sequence: CAAQRGPTDTQYF. The DNA of the CDR3 is TGTGCCGCTCAGCGGGGGCCCACAGATACGCAGTATTTT.

This clonotype was counted only a few times. The rearrangement links TRBV6-2 or TRBV6-3 to TRBJ1-4, with a possible D match to TRBD1 (5 bases). Germline V gene lookup returns CDR1 MNHEY and CDR2 SVGEGT. V gave up 2 bases and J gave up 5 bases, with 12 bases separating them. The CDR3 contains 15 residues. This chain's CDR3 is CASSYGGTRNEKLFF. The DNA for the CDR3 is TGTGCCAGCAGTTACGGGGGGACGAGAAATGAAAAACTGTTTTTT.

This clonotype was counted a few times. The chain combines TRBV20-1 with TRBJ2-5; 12 nucleotides match TRBD2. CDR1 is DFQATT and CDR2 is SNEGSKA in the germline V gene (reference sequence). J lost 5 bases, V lost 5 bases, and 6 bases had no gene match. CDR3 size: 14 residues. The DNA for the CDR3 is TGCAGTGCTGACCGGACTAGCGGGACCGAGACCCAGTACTTC. Translating it yields CSADRTSGTETQYF.

This chain uses TRBV19 with TRBJ2-5, with 9 bases matching TRBD1. The ends lost 5 bases at V and 5 bases at J; junction bases unmatched: 6. The CDR3 length is 14 residues. Germline-derived CDR1 and CDR2 are LNHDA and SQIVND (reference sequence). CDR3 region: CASSFTGGLETQYF. In DNA form, the CDR3 reads TGTGCCAGTAGTTTCACAGGGGGCTTGGAGACCCAGTACTTC.

This clonotype was found many times. The V call is TRBV18, the J call TRBJ1-1; no clear D gene. The V gene's germline CDR1 is KGHSH and CDR2 LQKENI. Trimming left V 0 bases short and J 0 bases short, with 2 bases between. The CDR3 loop spans 13 amino acids. The CDR3: CASSPPVNTEAFF. The CDR3 DNA reads as TGTGCCAGCTCACCACCGGTGAACACTGAAGCTTTCTTT.

This clonotype was counted at least ten times. V is TRBV5-1 and J is TRBJ2-7; TRBD1 matches 11 bases. The CDR3 contains 14 residues. The V segment lost 2 bases and the J segment 7 bases; nucleotides outside the gene matches: 5. Germline values: CDR1 SGHRS, CDR2 YFSETQ. CDR3 DNA sequence: TGCGCCAGCAGCTTCGCGGGACAGGGGGGGGAGCAGTACGTC. It translates to CASSFAGQGGEQYV.

In its sample, this clonotype was seen a few times. Sequence at one end of the junction differs from germline and may be a read error. J is TRBJ2-5 and V is TRBV7-7; 8 positions match TRBD1. The CDR3 has 14 amino acids. The germline V gene has CDR1 SSHAT and CDR2 FNYEAQ (reference sequence). CDR3 sequence: CASSPDRGSETQYF. The CDR3 region has the DNA TGTGCTAGCAGCCCAGACAGGGGATCGGAGACCCAGTACTTC.

The chain employs TRBV9 and TRBJ2-1; D remains ambiguous. The germline gives CDR1 SGDLS, CDR2 YYNGEE. The CDR3 contains 15 residues. The V end lost 3 bases, the J end lost 6 bases, and 16 bases lay between the germline ends. The CDR3 spells CASSAPFTLSNEQFF. The CDR3 DNA follows: TGTGCCAGCAGCGCCCCCTTTACCCTCAGCAATGAGCAGTTCTTC. Based on the CDR3 plus reference TRBV9 and TRBJ2-1, the full variable domain is DSGVTQTPKHLITATGQRVTLRCSPRSGDLSVYWYQQSLDQGLQFLIQYYNGEERAKGNILERFSAQQFPDLHSELNLSSLELGDSALYFCASSAPFTLSNEQFFGPGTRLTVL.

This clonotype was seen at least ten times. In DNA, the CDR3 is TGCAGTGCCCGGGGACTAGCGGACACGCAGTATTTT. Translation: CSARGLADTQYF. This chain joins TRBV20-1 and TRBJ2-3; 11 bases match TRBD2. Trimming took 6 bases from V and 9 from J; bases not matched to a gene: 5. CDR3 length: 12 amino acids. Germline lookup yields CDR1 DFQATT and CDR2 SNEGSKA (reference sequence).

This clonotype was detected ten times or more. This chain's CDR3 is CASSQVGGKETQYF. The CDR3 region has the DNA TGTGCCAGCAGCCAAGTCGGGGGTAAGGAGACCCAGTACTTC. The chain joins TRBV4-2 to TRBJ2-5; tentatively, D is TRBD2 (6 bases). The V gene's germline CDR1 is LGHNA and CDR2 YNFKEQ. With 1 base removed from V and 5 bases from J, the gap between germline ends came to 11 bases. The CDR3 is 14 amino acids.